This T cell receptor beta chain was sequenced in a study of blood T cell repertoires in COVID-19. Study-level information: Italy, Spain and the United States were the sources of the convalescent and acute COVID-19 samples.

Original analysis: Estimation of nucleated cell counts relied on the amplification of reference gene primers. Clones were sequenced by immunoSEQ multiplex PCR, and TCRdb holds only the in-frame ones, with some missing. The V and J calls and clone size are taken from that table; D and trimming were inferred from the DNA. Of about 100,000 clones in the sample, approximately 82% were seen once. The germline V gene encodes CDR1 SGHNT and CDR2 YYREEE (reference sequence). The CDR3 is made up of 17 amino acids. Germline trimming cut 0 bases from V and 0 bases from J; bases unmatched to any gene: 4. This sequence was found in a man in his sixties with active or convalescent COVID-19. The chain employs TRBV5-4 and TRBJ2-3, with 10 bases lining up with TRBD2. Sequencing was performed on peripheral blood. The CDR3 nucleotides read TGTGCCAGCAGCTTGGTACTAGCGGGATCTAGCACAGATACGCAGTATTTT. This sequence encodes CASSLVLAGSSTDTQYF.